This entry lists 13 T cell receptor beta chains sequenced from one sample in a study of blood T cell repertoires in COVID-19 (dated by TCRdb to about 2020). Library preparation used the immunoSEQ multiplex PCR assay. Imported from immuneACCESS, the table was reduced by TCRdb to in-frame sequences with V and J called. These copies leave out some clones; in studies compared against another copy, an unresolved V gene accounts for under half, and the cause of the remainder is not known. The sample table lists hundreds of thousands of clones, roughly 85% of them with a count of one. Around 2.5% of the sample is held by the ten biggest clonotypes. The sequenced sample was peripheral blood. The receptor set was obtained from a woman between 35 and 50 years old with active or convalescent COVID-19.

The DNA of the CDR3 is TGTGCCAGTAGGACGTGGACAGGGGGTGAGACTGAAGCTTTCTTT. It specifies CASRTWTGGETEAFF. J is TRBJ1-1 and V is TRBV19, with 10 positions matching TRBD1. Trimming removed 6 bases from V and 5 bases from J; junction bases left unmatched: 9. Germline CDR1 is LNHDA and CDR2 is SQIVND (reference sequence). This CDR3 has 15 amino acids.

The rearrangement links TRBV3-1 (or the pseudogene TRBV3-2) to TRBJ2-7; 10 bases map to TRBD2. Germline-derived CDR1 and CDR2 are LGHDT and YNNKEL (reference sequence). After removal of 6 bases from V and 5 bases from J, the junction contained 4 bases not matched to a gene. The CDR3 covers 13 residues. The CDR3: CASRGLAQDEQYF. CDR3 DNA: TGTGCCAGCAGGGGACTAGCGCAAGACGAGCAGTACTTC.

V is TRBV5-4 and J is TRBJ2-2; maybe TRBD1 (5 bases). The germline gives CDR1 SGHNT, CDR2 YYREEE (reference sequence). V was trimmed by 0 bases and J by 6 bases, leaving 12 bases between them. The CDR3 is 15 amino acids. DNA of the CDR3: TGTGCCAGCAGCTTGGACTCGCCAGGGCCCGGGGAGCTGTTTTTT. Protein product: CASSLDSPGPGELFF.

The chain has TRBV12-3 or TRBV12-4 and TRBJ1-2; 9 bases fit TRBD1. The CDR3 covers 13 residues. J was trimmed by 7 bases and V by 5 bases; bases with no gene match: 5. The CDR3 DNA reads TGTGCCAGCAGTACGGGACAGGGTGTTGGCTACACCTTC. It encodes CASSTGQGVGYTF.

This chain connects TRBV7-9 to TRBJ2-5, with a possible D match to TRBD1 (6 bases). The V gene lost 1 base and the J gene lost 9 bases, with 6 bases spanning the gap. This CDR3 has 11 amino acids. From germline, CDR1 is SEHNR and CDR2 FQNEAQ (reference sequence). CDR3: CASSLEGAQYF. CDR3 in DNA: TGTGCCAGCAGCTTAGAGGGGGCCCAGTACTTC.

The chain joins TRBV6-4 to TRBJ2-3; D may be TRBD1 (5 bases). In germline, CDR1 is MRHNA, CDR2 SNTAGT. Deletions cut 4 bases from V and 3 bases from J, with 17 bases between. This CDR3 has 16 amino acids. CDR3 in DNA: TGTGCCAGCAGTGCTGCCATGACAGCAAGAACAGATACGCAGTATTTT. This codes for CASSAAMTARTDTQYF.

The rearrangement uses TRBV7-3 and TRBJ1-6; D possibly corresponds to TRBD1 (6 bases). Germline values: CDR1 SGHTA, CDR2 FQGTGA. The CDR3 runs 15 residues. V lost 0 bases to trimming and J lost 7 bases, with 10 bases between them. The CDR3 coding sequence is TGTGCCAGCAGCTTAACGGGCAGGGGCAATTCACCCCTCCACTTT. This translates into CASSLTGRGNSPLHF. The whole variable domain, filled in from reference TRBV7-3 and TRBJ1-6, reads GAGVSQTPSNKVTEKGKYVELRCDPISGHTALYWYRQSLGQGPEFLIYFQGTGAADDSGLPNDRFFAVRPEGSVSTLKIQRTERGDSAVYLCASSLTGRGNSPLHFGNGTRLTVT.

This clone came up once. This chain joins TRBV5-1 and TRBJ2-3; 10 nucleotides match TRBD2. V was pared by 3 bases and J by 6 bases, with 10 bases of the junction left unmatched. The germline V gene encodes CDR1 SGHRS and CDR2 YFSETQ. The CDR3 contains 16 residues. DNA for the CDR3: TGCGCCAGCAGCTCTCCGGAGAGCGGGGGGGCCGATACGCAGTATTTT. Amino acids: CASSSPESGGADTQYF.

The CDR3 region is CAWRGQGIVEQFF. The DNA for the CDR3 is TGTGCCTGGAGAGGACAGGGGATAGTTGAGCAGTTCTTC. The genes are TRBV30 and TRBJ2-1, with 9 bases aligning to TRBD1. This CDR3 spans 13 amino acids. V gave up 3 bases and J gave up 9 bases; unmatched junction bases: 6. Germline lookup yields CDR1 GTSNPN and CDR2 SVGIG (reference sequence).

This sequence joins TRBV6-5 and TRBJ1-1; D gene unclear. V dropped 4 bases and J dropped 4 bases, with 13 bases sitting between them. The CDR3 length is 14 residues. Germline lookup yields CDR1 MNHEY and CDR2 SVGAGI. CDR3 sequence: CASSWDRGGTEAFF. CDR3 DNA sequence: TGTGCCAGCAGTTGGGATCGGGGAGGCACTGAAGCTTTCTTT.

This chain links TRBV6-2 or TRBV6-3 with TRBJ1-1; the match to TRBD1 covers 11 bases. V shed 6 bases, J shed 3 bases, and the junction held 15 bases outside the gene matches. Germline loops: CDR1 MNHEY, CDR2 SVGEGT. The CDR3 consists of 18 residues. The CDR3 DNA follows: TGTGCCAGCAGCAGGACAGGGGGCCAGTCATTATTTTACACTGAAGCTTTCTTT. Protein product: CASSRTGGQSLFYTEAFF.

This chain links TRBV10-3 with TRBJ2-7; a possible D gene is TRBD1 (5 bases). The CDR3 loop spans 14 amino acids. V was shortened by 0 bases and J by 0 bases, with 6 bases between the two germline ends. Germline lookup yields CDR1 ENHRY and CDR2 SYGVKD. CDR3 DNA sequence: TGTGCCATCAGTGAGTCACAGGTCTCCTACGAGCAGTACTTC. Translating gives CAISESQVSYEQYF.

The chain joins TRBV7-2 to TRBJ2-3; TRBD1 aligns across 7 bases. Germline CDR1 and CDR2: SGHTA and FQGNSA. V was pared by 5 bases and J by 0 bases, with 2 bases of the junction left unmatched. There are 14 residues in the CDR3. The CDR3 DNA is TGTGCCAGCAGCCGGGACAGTAGCACAGATACGCAGTATTTT. Protein: CASSRDSSTDTQYF.